This TCR beta chain was sequenced during a study of T cell changes during pregnancy in multiple sclerosis. The repertoire was sequenced with immunoSEQ multiplex PCR; TCRdb's copy has only in-frame clones and lacks some. Seen here are about 69,000 clones, roughly nine tenths observed once, and the top ten hold 0.29%. CDR1 and CDR2 from the germline V gene are SGHVS and FNYEAQ. The V end was cut by 5 bases, the J end by 0 bases, with 15 bases between. The CDR3 contains 16 residues. This specimen consisted of CD4+ T cells from peripheral blood mononuclear cells, obtained in the third trimester of pregnancy. The rearrangement links TRBV7-6 to TRBJ2-3; D call uncertain. The origin of this receptor is a female donor in good health, enrolled as a control in a pregnancy study. In DNA form, the CDR3 reads TGTGCCAGCAGCCTTACGAACCAGGCGAGCACAGATACGCAGTATTTT. It translates to CASSLTNQASTDTQYF. The complete variable domain, with remaining parts taken from reference TRBV7-6 and TRBJ2-3, reads GAGVSQSPRYKVTKRGQDVALRCDPISGHVSLYWYRQALGQGPEFLTYFNYEAQQDKSGLPNDRFSAERPEGSISTLTIQRTEQRDSAMYRCASSLTNQASTDTQYFGPGTRLTVL.